This TCR beta chain was profiled in a study of prognosis after radiotherapy for stage I lung cancer. In the study overall: A few patients developed post-radiotherapy distant metastases at median around seven months; more than 13 had no significant progression.

The V end was cut by 5 bases, the J end by 1 base, with 9 bases between. The CDR3 is 14 amino acids. Germline-derived CDR1 and CDR2 are MDHEN and SYDVKM. Multiplex PCR in two rounds served to amplify TCR beta CDR3 from genomic DNA. The use of primers specific to each TRBV and TRBJ gene characterized first-round PCR. TCRdb passed the multiplex PCR reads through MiXCR, listing each CDR3 protein once. The data show approximately 51,000 distinct CDR3 sequences, 30% to 40% seen once. This clonotype has a count of ten or more. The V and J genes are TRBV28 and TRBJ1-3, with D uncertain. Sequences were derived from PBMCs, sampled before or after stereotactic body radiation therapy (not recorded which). The receptor was derived from a donor of 50 years or more with non-small cell lung cancer. The CDR3 reads CASSPPRSGNTIYF. The CDR3 DNA reads TGTGCCAGCAGTCCCCCGCGTTCTGGAAACACCATATATTTT.